This T cell receptor beta chain was obtained from a study of technical replicates of blood from several donors. The repertoire was sequenced with immunoSEQ multiplex PCR; TCRdb's copy has only in-frame clones and lacks some. Of about 86,000 clones detected, under 96% appear once; the ten largest clones hold approximately 0.4%. The V and J ends lost 8 bases and 1 base respectively, with 12 bases between them. There are 13 residues in the CDR3. The germline V gene has CDR1 SNHLY and CDR2 FYNNEI. The specimen sequenced was T cells isolated from PBMCs. This chain uses TRBV2 with TRBJ2-7; no definite D call. The receptor was isolated from a human donor in good health. CDR3 amino acids: CASYGAESYEQYF. The CDR3 bases are TGTGCCAGCTATGGAGCAGAATCCTACGAGCAGTACTTC.